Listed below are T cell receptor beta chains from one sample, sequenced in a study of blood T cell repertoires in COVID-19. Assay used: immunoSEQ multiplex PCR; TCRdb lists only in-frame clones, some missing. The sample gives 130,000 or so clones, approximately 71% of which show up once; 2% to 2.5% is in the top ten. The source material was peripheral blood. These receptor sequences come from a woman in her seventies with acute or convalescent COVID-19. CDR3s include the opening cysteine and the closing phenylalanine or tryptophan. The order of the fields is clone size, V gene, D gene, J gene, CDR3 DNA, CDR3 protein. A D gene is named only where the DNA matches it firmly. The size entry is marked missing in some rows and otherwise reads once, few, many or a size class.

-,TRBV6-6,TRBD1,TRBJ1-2,TGTGCCAGCAGTCCCACGACAGGGGGCGAAGGCTACACCTTC,CASSPTTGGEGYTF
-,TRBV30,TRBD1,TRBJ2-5,TGTGCCTGGGGACAGGGGTGGGAGACCCAGTACTTC,CAWGQGWETQYF
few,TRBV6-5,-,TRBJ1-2,TGTGCCAGCAGTTACGGGAGGATAGCTAACTATGGCTACACCTTC,CASSYGRIANYGYTF
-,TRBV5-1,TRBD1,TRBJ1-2,TGCGCCAGCACACCGGGACAGGGGTTAACTAACTATGGCTACACCTTC,CASTPGQGLTNYGYTF
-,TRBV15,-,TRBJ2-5,TGTGCCACCAGCAGAGATCTATTGGGGGGTGAGACCCAGTACTTC,CATSRDLLGGETQYF
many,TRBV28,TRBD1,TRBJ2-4,TGTGCCAGCAGACTCCGAGGACAGGGGCCCAAAAACATTCAGTACTTC,CASRLRGQGPKNIQYF
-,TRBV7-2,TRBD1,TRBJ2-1,TGTGCCAGCAGCTTCTGGGGGACAGGGGAAAAGAATGAGCAGTTCTTC,CASSFWGTGEKNEQFF
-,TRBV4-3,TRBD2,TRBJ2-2,TGCGCCAGCAGCCATGCGGGGGGGCGTGGCACCGGGGAGCTGTTTTTT,CASSHAGGRGTGELFF
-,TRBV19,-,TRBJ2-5,TGTGCCAGTAGCTCATATCGGTCGGGACTCCAAGAGACCCAGTACTTC,CASSSYRSGLQETQYF
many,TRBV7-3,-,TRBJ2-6,TGTGCCAGCCGAGCGTCTGGGGCCAACGTCCTGACTTTC,CASRASGANVLTF
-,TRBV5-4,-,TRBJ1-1,TGTGCCAGCAGCCCCAACACAGTGCATCCAGCTTTCTTT,CASSPNTVHPAFF
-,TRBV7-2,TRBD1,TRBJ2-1,TGTGCCAGCAGCTATCTCACAGGGGGCAAGTTCTTC,CASSYLTGGKFF
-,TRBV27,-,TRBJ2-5,TGTGCCAGCAGTCCGCTAGCTAGGCGTGAAGAGACCCAGTACTTC,CASSPLARREETQYF
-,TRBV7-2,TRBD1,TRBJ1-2,TGTGCCAGCAGCTTAGGAGGGACAGGGGACCTCTATGGCTACACCTTC,CASSLGGTGDLYGYTF
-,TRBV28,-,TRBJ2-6,TGTGCCAGCAGACACGACACTGCTGGGGCCAACGTCCTGACTTTC,CASRHDTAGANVLTF
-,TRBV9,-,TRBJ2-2,TGTGCCAGCAGCGTATACAGGGATAACACCGGGGAGCTGTTTTTT,CASSVYRDNTGELFF
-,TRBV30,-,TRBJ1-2,TGTGCCTGGAGCCGACAGGTTTTGGGCTACACCTTC,CAWSRQVLGYTF
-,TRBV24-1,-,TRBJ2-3,TGTGCCACCAGTGCGGGTGAAATCACAGATACGCAGTATTTT,CATSAGEITDTQYF
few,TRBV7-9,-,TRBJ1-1,TGTGCCAGCAGCTTCAGCACTGAAGCTTTCTTT,CASSFSTEAFF
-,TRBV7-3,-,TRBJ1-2,TGTGCCAGCAGCCAAACAGGGAACTATGGCTACACCTTC,CASSQTGNYGYTF
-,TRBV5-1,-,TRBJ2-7,TGCGCCAGCAGCCCAGTGACAGGGACTGCCTACGAGCAGTACTTC,CASSPVTGTAYEQYF
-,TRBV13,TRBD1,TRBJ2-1,TGTGCCAGCAGCCGGGACAGGATGGGTTCCTACAATGAGCAGTTCTTC,CASSRDRMGSYNEQFF
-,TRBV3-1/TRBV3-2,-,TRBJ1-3,TGTGCCAGCAGCCCCTATTCCCTGGGAAACACCATATATTTT,CASSPYSLGNTIYF
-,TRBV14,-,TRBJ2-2,TGTGCCAGCAGCCCCTCCTGGGGGGGCAAGAACACCGGGGAGCTGTTTTTT,CASSPSWGGKNTGELFF
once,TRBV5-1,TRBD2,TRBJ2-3,TGCGCCAGCTCCGAGCGGGGGGTCCGCACAGATACGCAGTATTTT,CASSERGVRTDTQYF